The next 27 T cell receptor beta chains were all read from a single sample in a study of T cells in Graves' hyperthyroidism and ophthalmopathy. RNA transcripts yielded amplified TCR beta CDR3 regions. With the HTBI primer set, the TCR CDR3 went through a first round of RT-PCR. TCRdb re-derived calls from the multiplex PCR reads in MiXCR, one entry per CDR3 protein. The sample lists more than 350,000 distinct CDR3 sequences, about a sixth occurring once. Sequences were obtained from blood. The receptor source for this set is a woman in her 30s with Graves' hyperthyroidism that later progressed to Graves' ophthalmopathy.

The rearrangement uses TRBV5-1 and TRBJ1-1, with D perhaps TRBD1 (5 bases). Looked up from germline, CDR1 is SGHRS and CDR2 is YFSETQ. Trimming removed 0 bases at V and 6 bases at J, with 12 bases between. This CDR3 has 14 amino acids. The CDR3 sequence: CASSLAGGAAEAFF. In DNA, the CDR3 is TGCGCCAGCAGCTTGGCCGGGGGTGCCGCTGAAGCTTTCTTT.

This clonotype came up many times. The chain combines TRBV27 with TRBJ1-1; TRBD1 matches 7 bases. Germline V CDR1 and CDR2: MNHEY, SMNVEV (reference sequence). The CDR3 extends over 14 amino acids. After removal of 6 bases from V and 1 base from J, the junction contained 5 bases not matched to a gene. The CDR3 DNA follows: TGTGCCAGCAGCTTGACAGGGCCGAACACTGAAGCTTTCTTT. Its translation: CASSLTGPNTEAFF.

The chain has TRBV5-1 and TRBJ1-2, with D perhaps TRBD1 (6 bases). This CDR3 spans 17 amino acids. Trimming removed 1 base from V and 4 bases from J, with 20 bases in between. Germline CDR1 reads SGHRS; CDR2 reads YFSETQ. CDR3 amino acids: CASSLKDGQSTFYGYTF. CDR3 DNA sequence: TGCGCCAGCAGCTTGAAGGACGGACAGTCTACCTTCTATGGCTACACCTTC.

This clonotype was observed at least ten times. The rearrangement uses TRBV10-3 and TRBJ1-1; D perhaps matches TRBD1 (5 bases). V lost 4 bases and J lost 10, with 16 bases in between. Germline-derived CDR1 and CDR2 are ENHRY and SYGVKD. There are 13 residues in the CDR3. The CDR3: CAISVERGQRAFF. Here the CDR3 DNA reads TGTGCCATCAGTGTAGAAAGGGGCCAGAGAGCTTTCTTT.

There are a few counts of this clonotype. The chain carries TRBV7-2 and TRBJ2-1; 16 bases are shared with TRBD2. In germline, CDR1 is SGHTA, CDR2 FQGNSA. This CDR3 spans 15 amino acids. Trimming removed 6 bases from V and 9 bases from J; junction bases left unmatched: 5. CDR3 loop: CASRPGLAGGVEQFF. The CDR3 DNA reads TGTGCCAGCAGGCCGGGACTAGCGGGGGGGGTTGAGCAGTTCTTC.

The chain links TRBV4-1 to TRBJ2-7; D gene ambiguous. The V end was cut by 0 bases, the J end by 2 bases, with 11 bases between. The CDR3 length is 15 residues. The germline CDR1 and CDR2 sequences are MGHRA and YSYEKL. The CDR3 DNA sequence: TGCGCCAGCAGCCAAGAAACTATGGGGACCTACGAGCAGTACTTC. It yields the protein CASSQETMGTYEQYF.

The CDR3 DNA follows: TGTGCCAGCAGTGAGGCCGTACGATTGAACACTGAAGCTTTCTTT. Translating it yields CASSEAVRLNTEAFF. The V gene is TRBV6-1, the J gene TRBJ1-1; D gene uncertain. CDR3 length: 15 residues. The germline V gene encodes CDR1 MNHNS and CDR2 SASEGT. V lost 3 bases and J lost 0, with 11 bases in between.

This clonotype was observed many times. The genes are TRBV6-5 and TRBJ1-1, with D maybe TRBD1 (5 bases). V was pared by 2 bases and J by 1 base, with 5 bases between. The germline V gene has CDR1 MNHEY and CDR2 SVGAGI. The CDR3 contains 13 residues. CDR3 DNA: TGTGCCAGCAGTTACGGACAGAACACTGAAGCTTTCTTT. This encodes CASSYGQNTEAFF.

This clonotype has at least ten counts. The genes are TRBV20-1 and TRBJ2-7; TRBD2 agrees at 10 bases. The CDR3 sequence is 15 residues long. The germline V gene has CDR1 DFQATT and CDR2 SNEGSKA (reference sequence). V lost 6 bases to trimming and J lost 2 bases; unmatched junction nucleotides: 10. CDR3 sequence: CSAPKLAGSPYEQYF. Written as DNA, the CDR3 is TGCAGTGCCCCTAAACTAGCGGGATCTCCCTACGAGCAGTACTTC.

This clonotype was detected many times. The V and J genes are TRBV27 and TRBJ2-7, with 8 bases aligning to TRBD2. Trimming removed 6 bases from V and 6 bases from J; junction bases left unmatched: 13. The V gene's germline CDR1 is MNHEY and CDR2 SMNVEV (reference sequence). The CDR3 extends over 15 amino acids. CDR3 sequence reads: CASSVGRGGISEQYF. DNA for the CDR3: TGTGCCAGCAGCGTCGGACGGGGGGGGATATCCGAGCAGTACTTC.

In its sample, this clonotype was seen many times. The rearrangement joins TRBV6-1 to TRBJ1-2; D not resolved. The CDR3 totals 15 residues. V was cut by 3 bases and J by 2 bases, with 13 bases left in between. The germline V gene encodes CDR1 MNHNS and CDR2 SASEGT. The CDR3 spells CASSEMKGGNYGYTF. The CDR3 bases are TGTGCCAGCAGTGAGATGAAGGGCGGGAACTATGGCTACACCTTC.

This clonotype was detected many times. The chain employs TRBV19 and TRBJ1-1, with 11 bases matching TRBD1. V dropped 6 bases and J dropped 6; count of bases not matched to a gene: 9. The CDR3 spans 15 residues. Germline V gene lookup returns CDR1 LNHDA and CDR2 SQIVND (reference sequence). This chain's CDR3 is CASRSRTGGAAEAFF. In nucleotides, the CDR3 is TGTGCCAGTAGATCCCGGACAGGGGGCGCGGCTGAAGCTTTCTTT.

This rearrangement joins TRBV7-9 to TRBJ1-4; D call uncertain. Germline V lookup: CDR1 SEHNR, CDR2 FQNEAQ (reference sequence). The CDR3 spans 18 residues. Trimming left V 7 bases short and J 6 bases short, with 27 bases between. The CDR3 coding sequence is TGTGCCAGCACCTCAACCCTAGGATTGGCGTACGCTGATGAAAAACTGTTTTTT. Translation gives CASTSTLGLAYADEKLFF.

This chain joins TRBV2 and TRBJ1-1; tentatively, D is TRBD1 (5 bases). Germline V gene sequence: CDR1 SNHLY, CDR2 FYNNEI. The CDR3 covers 13 residues. Trimming pared 5 bases from V and 5 bases from J, leaving 12 bases between. CDR3 protein: CASSLEGTTEAFF. As DNA, the CDR3 is TGTGCCAGCAGTTTGGAGGGGACGACTGAAGCTTTCTTT.

This clonotype was observed many times. The V and J genes are TRBV2 and TRBJ1-5, with 10 positions matching TRBD1. The CDR3 covers 15 residues. The V gene's germline CDR1 is SNHLY and CDR2 FYNNEI. V trimming: 4 bases; J trimming: 0 bases; junction bases outside the gene matches: 0. In DNA, the CDR3 is TGTGCCAGCAGTGGGACAGGGGGTAGCAATCAGCCCCAGCATTTT. It specifies CASSGTGGSNQPQHF.

The chain carries TRBV10-2 and TRBJ1-1; weak D call: TRBD1 (5 bases). Trimming cost V 6 bases and J 4 bases, with 18 bases left between them. The germline CDR1 and CDR2 sequences are WSHSY and SAAADI. The CDR3 runs 15 residues. CDR3 sequence (DNA): TGCGCCAGCAGCTCCGTAGTGGGGGTGAGCACTGAAGCTTTCTTT. This codes for CASSSVVGVSTEAFF.

This clonotype was recorded many times. V gene TRBV3-1 combines with J gene TRBJ2-5, with D perhaps matching TRBD1 or TRBD2 (6 bases each). Trimming shortened V by 2 bases and J by 9 bases, and 16 bases separated the two germline ends. The CDR3 length is 14 residues. The V gene's germline CDR1 is LGHDT and CDR2 YNNKEL (reference sequence). CDR3 DNA sequence: TGTGCCAGCAGCCAACGGGGGCTCGGGGAGGCCCAGTACTTC. It translates to CASSQRGLGEAQYF.

This clonotype came up many times. The chain has TRBV13 and TRBJ2-5; tentative D call: TRBD2 (5 bases). V lost 5 bases to trimming and J lost 4 bases, with 17 bases between them. Germline-derived CDR1 and CDR2 are PRHDT and FYEKMQ (reference sequence). The CDR3 covers 15 residues. The CDR3: CASSRAEEGPETQYF. CDR3 nucleotide sequence: TGTGCCAGCAGCCGGGCCGAAGAGGGCCCAGAGACCCAGTACTTC.

The V and J genes are TRBV10-2 and TRBJ1-5, with D unclear. Germline values: CDR1 WSHSY, CDR2 SAAADI. The V gene lost 1 base and the J gene lost 5 bases, with 12 bases spanning the gap. This CDR3 spans 15 amino acids. This CDR3 is CASSELTGFDQPQHF. Written as DNA, the CDR3 is TGCGCCAGCAGTGAGTTAACGGGTTTCGATCAGCCCCAGCATTTT.

At least ten counts were recorded for this clonotype. The gene calls are TRBV6-1 and TRBJ1-3; tentatively, D is TRBD1 (6 bases). The CDR3 contains 15 residues. With 6 bases removed from V and 0 bases from J, the gap between germline ends came to 12 bases. Germline V lookup: CDR1 MNHNS, CDR2 SASEGT. The CDR3 DNA reads TGTGCCAGCAGCACCGGGGGCGGCTCTGGAAACACCATATATTTT. As protein: CASSTGGGSGNTIYF.

This chain connects TRBV7-6 to TRBJ2-7; D could derive from TRBD1 or TRBD2 (5 bases each). V shed 1 base and J shed 2 bases, with 12 bases lying between them. CDR1 is SGHVS and CDR2 is FNYEAQ in the germline V gene. There are 15 residues in the CDR3. The CDR3 coding sequence is TGTGCCAGCAGCTTAGATTCCGGGGACGCCTACGAGCAGTACTTC. It specifies CASSLDSGDAYEQYF.

There are many counts of this clonotype. The CDR3 region has the DNA TGTGCCAGTACCTTCTCGGGAGGGGCAGGGCAGCCCCAGCATTTT. Translating it yields CASTFSGGAGQPQHF. This rearrangement joins TRBV19 to TRBJ1-5, with D possibly matching TRBD1 (5 bases). Germline assignment: CDR1 LNHDA and CDR2 SQIVND (reference sequence). The V end was cut by 7 bases, the J end by 7 bases, with 20 bases between. There are 15 residues in the CDR3. The variable domain in full, completed from reference TRBV19 and TRBJ1-5, reads DGGITQSPKYLFRKEGQNVTLSCEQNLNHDAMYWYRQDPGQGLRLIYYSQIVNDFQKGDIAEGYSVSREKKESFPLTVTSAQKNPTAFYLCASTFSGGAGQPQHFGDGTRLSIL.

This clonotype was seen many times. The chain is built from TRBV7-9 and TRBJ2-5, with 7 positions matching TRBD1. CDR3 length equals 14 residues. CDR1 is SEHNR, CDR2 FQNEAQ, per germline (reference sequence). The trim removed 3 bases at V and 3 bases at J, leaving 4 bases unmatched. The CDR3 sequence: CASSLVTGEETQYF. CDR3 nucleotides: TGTGCCAGCAGCTTGGTTACAGGGGAAGAGACCCAGTACTTC.

The chain has TRBV6-1 and TRBJ1-2; 8 bases match TRBD1. Per the germline V gene, CDR1 is MNHNS and CDR2 is SASEGT. The J segment lost 4 bases and the V segment lost 4 bases, leaving 8 bases of the junction unmatched. This CDR3 contains 15 residues. CDR3 in DNA: TGTGCCAGCAGTGTACGGACAGGGAGCGTCTATGGCTACACCTTC. It codes for CASSVRTGSVYGYTF.

In this sample, this clonotype turned up many times. The genes are TRBV12-5 and TRBJ1-2; D is undetermined. Trimming left V 8 bases short and J 0 bases short, with 4 bases between. The CDR3 covers 11 residues. Germline assignment: CDR1 LGHNT and CDR2 FRNRAP. For the CDR3, the DNA is TGTGCTAGTTATCCTAACTATGGCTACACCTTC. Its protein product is CASYPNYGYTF.

The sample holds a few counts of this clonotype. This sequence joins TRBV6-2 or TRBV6-3 and TRBJ1-1; 9 bases match TRBD1. The trim removed 5 bases at V and 3 bases at J, leaving 13 bases unmatched. The CDR3 spans 17 residues. Per germline, CDR1 MNHEY and CDR2 SVGEGT. The CDR3 spells CASSGGTGLYLYTEAFF. The CDR3 DNA follows: TGTGCCAGCAGTGGGGGGACAGGGCTCTATCTGTACACTGAAGCTTTCTTT.

This clonotype was observed a handful of times. The genes are TRBV9 and TRBJ2-1; a weak D match, TRBD1 (5 bases). Looked up from germline, CDR1 is SGDLS and CDR2 is YYNGEE. The CDR3 is made up of 17 amino acids. V shed 3 bases and J shed 0 bases, with 16 bases lying between them. The CDR3 region is CASSAGQGTSSYNEQFF. CDR3 DNA sequence: TGTGCCAGCAGCGCAGGCCAGGGTACGAGCTCCTACAATGAGCAGTTCTTC. Looking up the rest from reference TRBV9 and TRBJ2-1 gives the full variable domain: DSGVTQTPKHLITATGQRVTLRCSPRSGDLSVYWYQQSLDQGLQFLIQYYNGEERAKGNILERFSAQQFPDLHSELNLSSLELGDSALYFCASSAGQGTSSYNEQFFGPGTRLTVL.